Below, 29 T cell receptor beta chains from the same sample are listed, as sequenced in a study of identifying expanded T cells in peripheral blood. Produced via immunoSEQ multiplex PCR; TCRdb's table is partial and in-frame only. The sample carries about 85,000 clones, approximately 91% recorded once. The sequenced sample consisted of blood. These TCRs come from a person aged 18 to 70 in good health.

The rearrangement joins TRBV18 to TRBJ2-7, with D possibly being TRBD1 (6 bases). The CDR3 length is 14 residues. V shed 4 bases and J shed 5 bases, with 15 bases lying between them. Germline CDR1 reads KGHSH; CDR2 reads LQKENI. The CDR3 loop is CASSQTYRDDEQYF. As DNA, the CDR3 is TGTGCCAGCTCACAAACGTACAGGGACGACGAGCAGTACTTC.

J is TRBJ1-5 and V is TRBV19, with D possibly matching TRBD1 (5 bases). Germline values: CDR1 LNHDA, CDR2 SQIVND (reference sequence). V lost 3 bases and J lost 6, with 18 bases in between. The CDR3 extends over 16 amino acids. The CDR3 DNA sequence: TGTGCCAGTAGTATGTGGCGACAGAGCCGGAGTCAGCCCCAGCATTTT. This encodes CASSMWRQSRSQPQHF.

The chain is built from TRBV5-1 and TRBJ1-1; D is ambiguous. The germline V gene has CDR1 SGHRS and CDR2 YFSETQ. Trimming cost V 0 bases and J 1 base, with 7 bases left between them. This CDR3 has 14 amino acids. The CDR3: CASSLGLSNTEAFF. The CDR3 region has the DNA TGCGCCAGCAGCTTGGGACTGTCGAACACTGAAGCTTTCTTT.

The chain uses TRBV2 and TRBJ2-7, with no clear D. The CDR3 spans 11 residues. V was clipped by 4 bases and J by 5 bases, with 6 bases between them. Germline V gene data show CDR1 as SNHLY and CDR2 as FYNNEI. The CDR3 here is CASSVFHEQYF. Here the CDR3 DNA reads TGTGCCAGCAGTGTTTTCCACGAGCAGTACTTC.

The CDR3 nucleotides read TGTGCCAGCAGTATGTCAGGGATCAACTATGGCTACACCTTC. Protein: CASSMSGINYGYTF. The chain carries TRBV6-6 and TRBJ1-2; maybe TRBD1 (5 bases). Trimming cost V 5 bases and J 2 bases, with 12 bases left between them. This CDR3 has 14 amino acids. Germline-derived CDR1 and CDR2 are MNHNY and SVGAGI (reference sequence).

The CDR3 DNA sequence: TGTGCCATCAGAGGGGTTAGGATGAACACTGAAGCTTTCTTT. It translates to CAIRGVRMNTEAFF. This chain joins TRBV6-5 and TRBJ1-1; maybe TRBD1 (5 bases). V was clipped by 10 bases and J by 0 bases, with 15 bases between them. Germline CDR1 and CDR2: MNHEY and SVGAGI. This CDR3 comprises 14 residues.

The chain employs TRBV2 and TRBJ2-5; TRBD2 matches 11 bases. The DNA end favors TRBJ2-7, so the J call may be wrong. This CDR3 comprises 14 residues. Germline CDR1 is SNHLY and CDR2 is FYNNEI. In DNA, the CDR3 is TGTGCCAGCAGTCTAGCGGGAGGCCGCTACGAGCAGTACTTC. It specifies CASSLAGGRYEQYF.

This rearrangement joins TRBV29-1 to TRBJ2-1; 8 positions match TRBD1. After removal of 5 bases from V and 6 bases from J, the junction contained 9 bases not matched to a gene. Per germline, CDR1 SQVTM and CDR2 ANQGSEA. This CDR3 comprises 14 residues. DNA of the CDR3: TGCAGCGTTTCCCCGACAGGGGAGTCCAATGAGCAGTTCTTC. As protein: CSVSPTGESNEQFF.

The chain carries TRBV4-3 and TRBJ2-7, with D possibly TRBD2 on 6 matching bases. The CDR3 extends over 14 amino acids. Trimming pared 1 base from V and 6 bases from J, leaving 13 bases between. CDR1 is LGHNA and CDR2 is YSLEER in the germline V gene. CDR3 protein: CASSQGGVGSEQYF. The CDR3 DNA is TGCGCCAGCAGCCAAGGGGGGGTCGGCAGCGAGCAGTACTTC.

The rearrangement links TRBV18 to TRBJ2-2; no definite D call. The germline V gene encodes CDR1 KGHSH and CDR2 LQKENI. Trimming cost V 2 bases and J 5 bases, with 15 bases left between them. The CDR3 covers 16 residues. This chain's CDR3 is CASSPSRGTGTGELFF. The CDR3 nucleotides read TGTGCCAGCTCACCATCTAGAGGAACCGGGACCGGGGAGCTGTTTTTT.

The chain carries TRBV10-3 and TRBJ1-1, with D perhaps TRBD1 (6 bases). Germline-derived CDR1 and CDR2 are ENHRY and SYGVKD. The CDR3 covers 14 residues. V gave up 8 bases and J gave up 1 base, with 14 bases separating them. The CDR3 spells CAIAYGTKNTEAFF. In DNA form, the CDR3 reads TGTGCCATCGCCTACGGGACAAAGAACACTGAAGCTTTCTTT.

This clone was seen just once. This chain links TRBV7-2 with TRBJ2-3; 12 nucleotides match TRBD1. This CDR3 has 17 amino acids. J lost 1 base, V lost 5 bases, and 7 bases had no gene match. The V gene's germline CDR1 is SGHTA and CDR2 FQGNSA. CDR3 coding DNA: TGTGCCAGCAGCGCGGGGGACAGGGGGCTGGGCACAGATACGCAGTATTTT. Translating it yields CASSAGDRGLGTDTQYF. Combining the CDR3 with reference TRBV7-2 and TRBJ2-3 gives the whole variable domain GAGVSQSPSNKVTEKGKDVELRCDPISGHTALYWYRQSLGQGLEFLIYFQGNSAPDKSGLPSDRFSAERTGGSVSTLTIQRTQQEDSAVYLCASSAGDRGLGTDTQYFGPGTRLTVL.

This clone was recorded a few times. The rearrangement links TRBV19 to TRBJ1-1; D is uncertain. This CDR3 has 13 amino acids. CDR1 is LNHDA, CDR2 SQIVND, per germline (reference sequence). The germline V and J ends were trimmed by 0 bases and 3 bases, with 5 bases remaining between them. CDR3 sequence reads: CASSIDLYTEAFF. The CDR3 region has the DNA TGTGCCAGTAGTATAGATCTGTACACTGAAGCTTTCTTT.

The J gene is TRBJ1-1, the V gene TRBV6-5; D possibly corresponds to TRBD1 (6 bases). V was shortened by 6 bases and J by 2 bases, with 10 bases between the two germline ends. Germline CDR1 is MNHEY and CDR2 is SVGAGI. This CDR3 has 13 residues. The CDR3 nucleotides are TGTGCCAGCAGCTACAGGGCTAACACTGAAGCTTTCTTT. The encoded protein is CASSYRANTEAFF.

The chain carries TRBV6-6 and TRBJ2-7; no definite D call. The CDR3 has 12 residues. Germline CDR1 is MNHNY and CDR2 is SVGAGI (reference sequence). V was cut by 5 bases and J by 2 bases, with 7 bases left in between. CDR3: CASSQKTYEQYF. The CDR3 coding sequence is TGTGCCAGCAGTCAAAAGACCTACGAGCAGTACTTC.

This clone showed up just once. The chain joins TRBV6-5 to TRBJ2-5; no definite D call. V was cut by 4 bases and J by 2 bases, with 5 bases left in between. Looked up from germline, CDR1 is MNHEY and CDR2 is SVGAGI. This CDR3 comprises 12 residues. For the CDR3, the DNA is TGTGCCAGCAGTTCAGTTCAAGAGACCCAGTACTTC. It encodes CASSSVQETQYF.

V is TRBV2 and J is TRBJ2-7; TRBD2 aligns across 12 bases. The CDR3 loop spans 16 amino acids. The V gene's germline CDR1 is SNHLY and CDR2 FYNNEI. The J segment lost 4 bases and the V segment lost 3 bases, leaving 7 bases of the junction unmatched. The chain's CDR3 is CASSDGGTSGWYEQYF. DNA of the CDR3: TGTGCCAGCAGTGACGGGGGGACTAGCGGGTGGTACGAGCAGTACTTC.

This clone appeared a single time. V and J are TRBV7-6 and TRBJ1-3; D is possibly TRBD1 (6 bases). The V gene lost 1 base and the J gene lost 2 bases, with 9 bases spanning the gap. Looked up from germline, CDR1 is SGHVS and CDR2 is FNYEAQ. The CDR3 is made up of 15 amino acids. In DNA form, the CDR3 reads TGTGCCAGCAGCTTAGACGGGGGCCCTGGAAACACCATATATTTT. Its protein product is CASSLDGGPGNTIYF.

This clone occurred once. The genes are TRBV7-2 and TRBJ2-1, with D possibly TRBD1 on 7 matching bases. There are 14 residues in the CDR3. Germline V gene lookup returns CDR1 SGHTA and CDR2 FQGNSA. V was pared by 6 bases and J by 8 bases, with 17 bases between. In nucleotides, the CDR3 is TGTGCCAGCAGGGCAGGGGGGACCGCCTATGAGCAGTTCTTC. Its protein is CASRAGGTAYEQFF.

The chain has TRBV5-1 and TRBJ1-1, with D uncertain. CDR3 size: 14 residues. Germline CDR1 SGHRS, CDR2 YFSETQ. Trimming stripped 4 bases from V and 8 bases from J, with 18 bases between. CDR3 nucleotides: TGCGCCAGCAGCGTTGACGGGAGGTTGAGGGAAGCTTTCTTT. Translation gives CASSVDGRLREAFF.

The gene calls are TRBV6-6 and TRBJ2-2; D uncertain. The CDR3 is 12 residues long. Germline V gene sequence: CDR1 MNHNY, CDR2 SVGAGI (reference sequence). Trimming cost V 2 bases and J 7 bases, with 5 bases left between them. The CDR3 is CASSYEVGELFF. The CDR3 DNA reads as TGTGCCAGCAGTTACGAAGTCGGGGAGCTGTTTTTT.

This clone has a single count. V and J are TRBV7-8 and TRBJ2-3; unclear D gene. Trimming took off 5 bases at V and 1 base at J, with 13 bases between the two ends. Germline V gene data show CDR1 as SGHVS and CDR2 as FQNEAQ. CDR3 length equals 15 residues. DNA of the CDR3: TGTGCCAGCAGCCGCAGAGATAAAGGCACAGATACGCAGTATTTT. Its protein product is CASSRRDKGTDTQYF.

V is TRBV30 and J is TRBJ1-1; 7 nucleotides agree with TRBD1. After removal of 0 bases from V and 5 bases from J, the junction contained 3 bases not matched to a gene. Germline V lookup: CDR1 GTSNPN, CDR2 SVGIG (reference sequence). The CDR3 sequence is 13 residues long. The CDR3, as DNA: TGTGCCTGGAGTGTGGCGACAGGGACTGAAGCTTTCTTT. It specifies CAWSVATGTEAFF.

V gene TRBV9 combines with J gene TRBJ1-2, with D possibly being TRBD1 (5 bases). V was cut by 0 bases and J by 0 bases, with 9 bases left in between. Germline V gives CDR1 SGDLS, CDR2 YYNGEE. This CDR3 has 15 amino acids. CDR3 coding DNA: TGTGCCAGCAGCGTAGGGGGCATAGCTAACTATGGCTACACCTTC. It is translated as CASSVGGIANYGYTF.

The chain is built from TRBV7-2 and TRBJ1-2; D ambiguous. The CDR3 covers 11 residues. Between the trimmed V and J ends, which lost 5 bases and 7 bases, there was a span of 8 bases. Germline CDR1 is SGHTA and CDR2 is FQGNSA. This CDR3 reads CASSPPVGYTF. Here the CDR3 DNA reads TGTGCCAGCAGCCCACCAGTTGGCTACACCTTC.

The chain recombines TRBV6-1 with TRBJ1-2; 7 nucleotides agree with TRBD1. Germline CDR1 MNHNS, CDR2 SASEGT. Trimming cost V 2 bases and J 8 bases; bases outside gene matches: 14. This CDR3 spans 16 amino acids. CDR3 DNA sequence: TGTGCCAGCAGTGAACCGGGACAGCTTACTCTATTCGGCTACACCTTC. This sequence encodes CASSEPGQLTLFGYTF.

CDR3 in amino acids: CASSLSATNEKLFF. The CDR3, as DNA: TGTGCCAGCAGCTTATCGGCAACTAATGAAAAACTGTTTTTT. The chain recombines TRBV7-9 with TRBJ1-4; D call uncertain. Germline assignment: CDR1 SEHNR and CDR2 FQNEAQ (reference sequence). The ends were cut back, 2 bases at V and 0 bases at J, with 4 bases in the middle. The CDR3 extends over 14 amino acids. Combining the CDR3 with reference TRBV7-9 and TRBJ1-4 gives the whole variable domain DTGVSQNPRHKITKRGQNVTFRCDPISEHNRLYWYRQTLGQGPEFLTYFQNEAQLEKSRLLSDRFSAERPKGSFSTLEIQRTEQGDSAMYLCASSLSATNEKLFFGSGTQLSVL.

This chain joins TRBV5-1 and TRBJ2-7; possible D gene TRBD2, 5 bases. Germline V gene sequence: CDR1 SGHRS, CDR2 YFSETQ. V was trimmed by 1 base and J by 1 base, leaving 15 bases between them. The CDR3 sequence is 16 residues long. CDR3 coding DNA: TGCGCCAGCAGCTTGCCCCCTGGGAGTAGGTCCTACGAGCAGTACTTC. Translating it yields CASSLPPGSRSYEQYF.

The CDR3 bases are TGTGCCAGCAGTCCCCGACAGGGGGGCTACGAGCAGTACTTC. Protein product: CASSPRQGGYEQYF. This chain links TRBV6-5 with TRBJ2-7; 9 bases are a match to TRBD1. Germline trimming cut 5 bases from V and 3 bases from J; bases unmatched to any gene: 5. The CDR3 consists of 14 residues. CDR1 is MNHEY and CDR2 is SVGAGI in the germline V gene.